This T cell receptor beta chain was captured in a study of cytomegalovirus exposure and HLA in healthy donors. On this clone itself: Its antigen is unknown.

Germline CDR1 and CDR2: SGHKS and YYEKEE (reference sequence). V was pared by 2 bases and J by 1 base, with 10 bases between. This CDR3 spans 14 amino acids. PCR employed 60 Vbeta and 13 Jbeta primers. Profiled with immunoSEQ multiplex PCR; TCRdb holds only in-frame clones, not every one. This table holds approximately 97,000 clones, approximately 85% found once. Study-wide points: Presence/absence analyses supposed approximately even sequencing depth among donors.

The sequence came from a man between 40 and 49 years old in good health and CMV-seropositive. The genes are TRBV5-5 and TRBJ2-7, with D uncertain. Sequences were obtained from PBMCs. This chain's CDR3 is CASSLWVGSYEQYF. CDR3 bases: TGTGCCAGCAGCTTATGGGTCGGGTCCTACGAGCAGTACTTC.